This entry features one T cell receptor (beta chain) sequence. The antigen it recognizes is unknown. Per-base quality was not reported, and no clone a single base away is much larger than it. This specimen comes from a study of radiotherapy plus CTLA-4 blockade in lung cancer listed by TCRdb under 2018. About the investigation overall: Among enrolled patients, approximately 18% had an objective response and 25% to 35% reached disease control. What the authors observed across the whole study: After treatment with radiotherapy and ipilimumab, TCR clones that originated in tumors expanded in peripheral blood. Increased serum interferon-beta after radiation, together with early dynamic changes in blood T cell clones, were reported to be the strongest predictors of response.

The library came from the immunoSEQ multiplex PCR assay. This is the immuneACCESS table as TCRdb keeps it, with only in-frame sequences that have V and J called. A part of the clones is gone; compared with another copy, unresolved V genes explain less than half, and the rest is unexplained. The sample contains fewer than 140,000 clones, over 75% of them found a single time. The ten largest make up over 2% of the sample. The study evaluated CTLA-4 blockade (ipilimumab) given together with focal radiation therapy in patients who had chemo-refractory metastatic non-small-cell lung cancer. From the cysteine up to the phenylalanine, the CDR3 has a length of 16 residues. The sequence is cut down to CDR3 DNA, 48 bases in frame from base 1. Looking up the germline V gene yields CDR1 SQVTM and CDR2 ANQGSEA. V loses 7 bases, J loses 1 base, and the germline ends lie 22 bases apart.

The sample in question was peripheral blood, obtained from a patient treated with radiotherapy plus ipilimumab. The rearranged segments are TRBV29-1 and TRBJ2-5; TRBD1 is a weak D gene call, 6 bases matching. This receptor was obtained from a human donor with non-small cell lung cancer that progressed on radiotherapy plus ipilimumab. Some clones in this sample may be carry-over from other donors' samples. The DNA reads as follows: TGCAGCGCGCAAGAATATACAGGGAAATTCCAAGAGACCCAGTACTTC. Translation gives CSAQEYTGKFQETQYF.